This entry is about one T cell receptor beta chain. What it recognizes is unknown. The sample originates from a study of monozygotic twins with inflammatory bowel disease. Each CDR3 protein gets one entry in TCRdb, which reprocessed the 5' RACE reads and gives no DNA. Recorded for this sample: 350,000 to 400,000 distinct CDR3 sequences. Germline values: CDR1 MGHDK, CDR2 SYGVNS. The CDR3 runs to 17 residues. Notes on the study in general: Inverse Simpson values showed less TCRbeta diversity in IBD patients than in their healthy co-twins.

J is TRBJ2-5 and V is TRBV25-1; TCRdb gives TRBD2 as the D gene, but with no DNA this cannot be confirmed. This sequence was found in a human donor with ulcerative colitis or Crohn's disease, or a healthy co-twin of an affected twin (not recorded which). Sequenced material: blood. CDR3 residues: CASSAGLAGGPRETQYF.